The T cell receptor (beta chain) described here comes from a study of post-analysis software for immune sequencing data. About the research overall: Some patients lacked subtype; others had relapsing-remitting, secondary progressive or progressive-relapsing disease.

Findings and caveats of the study: People with multiple sclerosis had a significantly lower normalized Chao1 diversity than controls did. The F measure placed samples prepared in the same batch into strongly shared clusters. Relative to controls, patients had five TRBV segments at higher frequency, with TRBV5-6, TRBV5-1 and TRBV20-1 among these.

This clonotype was picked up a small number of times. No antigen is known for it. cDNA libraries for TCR beta contained unique molecular identifiers. Input populations of about 0.85 to 11 million T cells gave rise to some 500,000 cDNA molecules. From the PCR reads, TCRdb called clonotypes with MiXCR, one entry per CDR3 protein. The table has more than 350,000 distinct CDR3 sequences, roughly 40% seen once; the top ten hold 7.6%. Per the germline V gene, CDR1 is MNHEY and CDR2 is SVGAGI. The CDR3 extends over 15 amino acids. Trimming at V came to 10 bases and at J to 1 base, leaving 9 bases not matched to a gene.

The sequence derives from a girl aged 2-15 years with multiple sclerosis. Sequencing was carried out using blood. V usage is TRBV6-5 and J usage is TRBJ2-1; 8 nucleotides line up with TRBD2. The CDR3 reads CATRRRGVSYNEQFF. Written as DNA, the CDR3 is TGTGCCACTCGACGGCGGGGGGTGTCCTACAATGAGCAGTTCTTC.